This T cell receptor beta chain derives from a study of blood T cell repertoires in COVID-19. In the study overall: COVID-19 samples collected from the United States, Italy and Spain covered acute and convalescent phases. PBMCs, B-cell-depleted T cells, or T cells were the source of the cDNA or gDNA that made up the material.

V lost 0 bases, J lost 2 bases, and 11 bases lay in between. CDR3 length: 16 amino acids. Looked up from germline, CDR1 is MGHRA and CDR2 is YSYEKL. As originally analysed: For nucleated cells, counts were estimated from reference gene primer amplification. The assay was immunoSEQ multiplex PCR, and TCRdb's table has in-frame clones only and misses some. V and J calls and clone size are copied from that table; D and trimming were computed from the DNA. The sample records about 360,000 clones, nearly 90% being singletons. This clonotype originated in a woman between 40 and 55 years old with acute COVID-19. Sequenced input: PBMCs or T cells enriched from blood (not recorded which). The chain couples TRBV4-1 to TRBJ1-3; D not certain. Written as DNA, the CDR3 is TGCGCCAGCAGCCAAGAATTATGGGAGGCTGGAAACACCATATATTTT. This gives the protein CASSQELWEAGNTIYF.